This TCR beta chain originates from a study of T-cell reconstitution after alpha-beta-depleted transplantation in children (dated by TCRdb to the mid-2010s). As for the study more broadly: Using TCR repertoire profiling, the study quantitatively followed how T-cell immune reconstitution unfolded in children after TCRalphabeta/CD19-depleted allogeneic hematopoietic cell transplantation.

Library preparation used PCR. Reads for this sample came from an Illumina HiSeq 2500. TCR libraries were prepared with molecular barcoding, using unique molecular identifiers to normalize TCRbeta repertoire quantification. TCRdb took the public reads, trimmed them with fastp at Q25, ran MiXCR for clone calling and kept in-frame beta chains. Rows with one shared CDR3 protein collapse into an entry with the most common genes and DNA. This sample comprises some 350,000 distinct CDR3 sequences, approximately 10% of them detected only once. 2.4% of the sample lies in the top ten. Details on this clonotype: The target of this receptor is not known. No much larger clone exists at a distance of one base, and base qualities are not known.

Via the germline V gene, CDR1 is SGDLS and CDR2 YYNGEE. V is trimmed back by 0 bases and J by 3 bases, and the junction contains 5 bases that no gene match accounts for. The CDR3 runs 15 amino acids, cysteine and phenylalanine included. Only the CDR3 region is kept as DNA, spanning 45 bases read in frame from base 1. This TCR was sampled from a human donor who donated a stem cell graft to a child with acute lymphoblastic leukemia. The input for sequencing was PBMCs from the stem cell graft donor, taken from the stem cell graft. The rearrangement joined TRBV9 to TRBJ2-7; the central 8 bases match TRBD2. The CDR3 corresponds to CASSVGVAGNYEQYF. The DNA is as follows: TGTGCCAGCAGCGTAGGGGTAGCGGGAAACTACGAGCAGTACTTC.